This TCR beta chain is drawn from a study of T cells in Graves' hyperthyroidism and ophthalmopathy (dated by TCRdb to between 2017 and 2020). Notes on the research overall: Peripheral blood samples were taken at the time of initial diagnosis, prior to any treatment. The study also compared thyroid tissue and blood T-cell repertoires from more than 5 Graves' hyperthyroidism patients. The 85 to 100 discovery patients were divided at random into training and test sets in a 7:3 ratio. After blood sampling, hyperthyroidism patients were treated with methimazole at a starting dose of 30 mg daily, and ophthalmopathy patients were treated with high-dose intravenous methylprednisolone. TCR V-J signatures able to tell the groups apart were searched for in a discovery cohort of around 95 patients, of whom around 43 had Graves' ophthalmopathy and roughly 58 had stable Graves' hyperthyroidism. An independent validation cohort of around 20 hyperthyroidism patients and about 16 patients who later progressed to ophthalmopathy tested prospective prediction of ophthalmopathy. According to the paper, TCR Vbeta CDR3 sequencing was carried out on 135 peripheral blood samples, which came from fewer than 50 ophthalmopathy, approximately 78 hyperthyroidism and roughly 17 progressor patients.

The TCR beta CDR3 regions were amplified from RNA transcripts. The first round of RT-PCR for the TCR CDR3 was performed with the HTBI primer set and the Qiagen OneStep RT-PCR kit. The libraries were constructed in a second round of multiplex PCR and then size-selected and purified. The libraries were sequenced on an Illumina HiSeq2000 using paired-end 100 bp reads. As for the authors' bioinformatics: SOAPnuke was used to process the raw data, removing reads that contained adapters or uncalled bases, had a mean Phred below 15, or lacked an exact match to the constant primer or identifier. High-quality paired reads were merged with COPE v1.2.5, and unique nucleotide sequences were defined as clonotypes. Clonotypes were aligned to IMGT TRBV, TRBD and TRBJ reference segments using MiTCR v1.1. Only V-J combinations with frequency above 0.0001, covering approximately 99% of repertoires, were analysed. The TCS score was defined as F50 (clonal expansion) divided by E x V (chaos), with BLOSUM62-based TCRdist calculated between CDR3 peptides within each V-J. Welch's t-statistics and random forest reduced some 510 V-J features to 10 to 15, which were used in a naive Bayes classifier (R e1071). The public reads were reanalyzed by TCRdb: fastp trimming at Q25, MiXCR alignment, in-frame beta chains only. One record per CDR3 amino acid sequence lists the most common genes and DNA. The V and J calls, along with clone size, are taken from TCRdb and not from the paper's own processing. The sample table records approximately 630,000 distinct CDR3 sequences; roughly 16% of these occur just once. Approximately 3.9% of the sample is taken by the ten largest.

The paper as a whole reports these results and caveats: A model built on a 13 V-J signature distinguished ophthalmopathy from stable hyperthyroidism, reaching 87.88% sensitivity and around 81% specificity in cross-validation and 80%/75% in testing. In validation, progression to ophthalmopathy was predicted by the model with roughly 71% sensitivity and approximately 78% specificity, a median of roughly six months before onset. Sample size was not statistically predetermined, and investigators were not blinded to group allocation. Most expanded thyroid clonotypes (frequency above 0.001) were also found in blood, which suggests that blood repertoires may mirror thyroid immune responses.

Stable Graves' hyperthyroidism was defined as the absence of progression to ophthalmopathy over 18 months of follow-up. Hyperthyroidism patients were newly diagnosed, with disease duration under 2 months, and aged 18 to 65 years. Any patient with an uncontrolled infection, another autoimmune disease, pregnancy or lactation was excluded. Diagnoses were established on the basis of clinical symptoms, serum thyroxine and TRAb, thyroid ultrasound, and orbital computed tomography. PBMCs were isolated from 8 to 10 ml of fresh peripheral blood by Ficoll-Paque density gradient centrifugation. Total RNA was extracted using Trizol reagent, and RNA quality was assessed on an Agilent 2100 Bioanalyzer. Including the terminal cysteine and phenylalanine, the CDR3 comprises 13 residues. Left in the record is the CDR3 DNA by itself, 39 bases read in frame from the first base. CDR1 and CDR2 are read off the germline V gene as MDHEN and SYDVKM. V and J are truncated by 3 bases and 8 bases respectively, leaving an intervening sequence of 10 bases.

In its sample, this clonotype was seen many times. Its specific antigen is unknown. No clone much larger than this one lies a single base away; base qualities are absent. Recombination joined TRBV28 with TRBJ1-4; too little of a D gene remains to name it. Sample: blood. The sequence came from a woman in her thirties with Graves' hyperthyroidism. CDR3 sequence: CASSFRAGEKLFF. The DNA sequence is TGTGCCAGCAGTTTTAGGGCGGGGGAAAAACTGTTTTTT. The reference TRBV28 and TRBJ1-4 proteins fill in what lies around the CDR3, so the full variable domain reads DVKVTQSSRYLVKRTGEKVFLECVQDMDHENMFWYRQDPGLGLRLIYFSYDVKMKEKGDIPEGYSVSREKKERFSLILESASTNQTSMYLCASSFRAGEKLFFGSGTQLSVL.